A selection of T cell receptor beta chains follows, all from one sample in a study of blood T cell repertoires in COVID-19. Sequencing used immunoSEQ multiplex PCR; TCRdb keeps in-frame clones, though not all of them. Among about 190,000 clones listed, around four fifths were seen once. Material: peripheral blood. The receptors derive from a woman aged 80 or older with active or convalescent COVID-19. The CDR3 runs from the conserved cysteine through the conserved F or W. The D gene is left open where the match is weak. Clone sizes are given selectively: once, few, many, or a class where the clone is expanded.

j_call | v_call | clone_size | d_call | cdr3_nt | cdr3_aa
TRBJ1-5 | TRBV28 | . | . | TGTGCCAGCAGTTTATTGCCTAGGGGCATTCCTAATCAGCCCCAGCATTTT | CASSLLPRGIPNQPQHF
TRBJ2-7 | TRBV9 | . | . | TGTGCCAGCAGCGTAGATTCCCTTAGGAGCGAGCAGTACTTC | CASSVDSLRSEQYF
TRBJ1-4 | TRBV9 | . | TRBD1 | TGTGCCAGCAGCGAGACGGGACAGGGAGATGAAAAACTGTTTTTT | CASSETGQGDEKLFF
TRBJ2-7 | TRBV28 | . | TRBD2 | TGTGCCAGCAGTTCCCTTCAGGGAGGGGAGCAGTACTTC | CASSSLQGGEQYF
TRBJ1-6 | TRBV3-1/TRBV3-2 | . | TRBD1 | TGTGCCAGCGGTCTAGGGACAGGGAGATCACCCCTCCACTTT | CASGLGTGRSPLHF
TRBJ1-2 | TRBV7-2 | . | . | TGTGCCAGCAGCTTACGGTATGGCTACACCTTC | CASSLRYGYTF
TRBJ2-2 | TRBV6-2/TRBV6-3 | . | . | TGTGCCAGCAGTTACCCCGGGGTAATAAACACCGGGGAGCTGTTTTTT | CASSYPGVINTGELFF
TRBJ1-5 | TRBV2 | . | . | TGTGCCAGCGGGATACAGGGACGTCAGCCCCAGCATTTT | CASGIQGRQPQHF
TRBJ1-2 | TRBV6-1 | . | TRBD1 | TGTGCCAGCAGGGAAATGACAGGGCTCTCTTCAGATGGCTACACCTTC | CASREMTGLSSDGYTF
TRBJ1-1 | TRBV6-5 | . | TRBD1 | TGTGCCAGCAGTTTCCAGGGGGGTGACACTGAAGCTTTCTTT | CASSFQGGDTEAFF
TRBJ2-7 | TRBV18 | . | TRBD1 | TGTGCCAGCTCACCGTACCGGGACAGGGGCGGCGAGCAGTACTTC | CASSPYRDRGGEQYF
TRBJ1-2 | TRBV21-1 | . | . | TGTGCCAGCAGCACGGGGGACGGAATTAACTATGGCTACACCTTC | CASSTGDGINYGYTF
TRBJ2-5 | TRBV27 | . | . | TGTGCCAGCAGTTTAGCCGGCGGGACCCAGTACTTC | CASSLAGGTQYF
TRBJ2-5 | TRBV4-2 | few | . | TGTGCCAGCAGCCAGGACAGTCAAGAGACCCAGTACTTC | CASSQDSQETQYF
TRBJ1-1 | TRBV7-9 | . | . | TGTGCCAGCAGCCCCAGGGCCTTGAACACTGAAGCTTTCTTT | CASSPRALNTEAFF
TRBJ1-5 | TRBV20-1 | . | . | TGCAGTGCCAGTCCTGGAGGGCCCCATCAGCCCCAGCATTTT | CSASPGGPHQPQHF
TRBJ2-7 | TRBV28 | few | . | TGTGCCAGCACCTCACAGGTAGCCTACGAGCAGTACTTC | CASTSQVAYEQYF
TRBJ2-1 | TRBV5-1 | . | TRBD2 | TGCGCCAGCAGCTCCAGCGGGGGGAACAATGAGCAGTTCTTC | CASSSSGGNNEQFF
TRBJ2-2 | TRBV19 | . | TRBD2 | TGTGCCAGTAGTTTGAGCGGGGGGGAGGAGCTGTTTTTT | CASSLSGGEELFF
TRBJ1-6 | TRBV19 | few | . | TGTGCCAGTAGTCTGCCGACATCTCCTAATTCACCCCTCCACTTT | CASSLPTSPNSPLHF
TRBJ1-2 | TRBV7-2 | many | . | TGTGCCAGCAGCTTAGGAGAAATAACTAACTATGGCTACACCTTC | CASSLGEITNYGYTF
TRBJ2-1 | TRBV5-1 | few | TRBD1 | TGCGCCAGCAGCTTAGGACAGGGGGCCCATGAGCAGTTCTTC | CASSLGQGAHEQFF
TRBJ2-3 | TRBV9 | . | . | TGTGCCAGCGGACTTGCGACAGATACGCAGTATTTT | CASGLATDTQYF
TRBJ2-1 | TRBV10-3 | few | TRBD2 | TGTGCCATCAGTGAGTCGTACGGACTAGCAGATGAGCAGTTCTTC | CAISESYGLADEQFF
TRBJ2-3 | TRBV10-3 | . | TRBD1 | TGTGCCATCGCAGCGCCCCGGGGGACAGGGGGTAGCACAGATACGCAGTATTTT | CAIAAPRGTGGSTDTQYF
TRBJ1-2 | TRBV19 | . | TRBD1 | TGTGCCGGTCAAAGACAGGGAGAGAATGGCTACACCTTC | CAGQRQGENGYTF
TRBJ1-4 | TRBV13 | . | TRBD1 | TGTGCCAGCAGCCCATACAGGGGGAGTAGGGAAAAACTGTTTTTT | CASSPYRGSREKLFF
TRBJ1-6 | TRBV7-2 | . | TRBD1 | TGTGCCAGCAGCCCGAATGACAGGGGGTGGTCACCCCTCCACTTT | CASSPNDRGWSPLHF
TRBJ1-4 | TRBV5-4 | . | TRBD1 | TGTGCCAGCAGCCAACCGGGACAGGGTAATGAAAAACTGTTTTTT | CASSQPGQGNEKLFF